These T cell receptor beta chains were read from a single sample in a study of immune cell composition in non-small cell lung cancer. Sequenced by immunoSEQ multiplex PCR; TCRdb stores in-frame clones only, minus some. This table holds some 5,000 clones, approximately 83% found once. Sequencing was carried out using lung tumor tissue. Every receptor here comes from a human donor with non-small cell lung cancer. The CDR3 runs from the conserved cysteine through the conserved F or W. The D gene is left open where the match is weak. Not all rows give a size; the values are once, few, many and, for expanded clones, a class.

D gene: TRBD2; V gene: TRBV28; J gene: TRBJ2-1; clone size: once; CDR3 DNA: TGTGCCAGCAGCCCCGACAAGGGCCAGGGAGGGAATGAGCAGTTCTTC; CDR3 protein: CASSPDKGQGGNEQFF
D gene: NA; V gene: TRBV18; J gene: TRBJ2-5; clone size: NA; CDR3 DNA: TGTGCCAGCTCGCGAGGACAGTACCAAGAGACCCAGTACTTC; CDR3 protein: CASSRGQYQETQYF
D gene: NA; V gene: TRBV5-1; J gene: TRBJ2-3; clone size: NA; CDR3 DNA: TGCGCCAGCAGCTTGACGAGAGTGGCAGATACGCAGTATTTT; CDR3 protein: CASSLTRVADTQYF
D gene: TRBD2; V gene: TRBV5-1; J gene: TRBJ2-1; clone size: NA; CDR3 DNA: TGCGCCAGCAGCTTGAACGTGGCTAGCGGAGACAATGAGCAGTTCTTC; CDR3 protein: CASSLNVASGDNEQFF
D gene: NA; V gene: TRBV10-3; J gene: TRBJ2-3; clone size: NA; CDR3 DNA: TGTGCCATCAGTGAGCAAACTGAGGATACGCAGTATTTT; CDR3 protein: CAISEQTEDTQYF
D gene: TRBD2; V gene: TRBV10-3; J gene: TRBJ2-1; clone size: once; CDR3 DNA: TGTGCCATCACGCCCGCGGGACTAGCGGGAGCGAATGAGCAGTTCTTC; CDR3 protein: CAITPAGLAGANEQFF
D gene: TRBD2; V gene: TRBV11-1; J gene: TRBJ2-1; clone size: NA; CDR3 DNA: TGTGCCAGCAGCTTACAACTAGCGGGAGGCCCTGAGCAGTTCTTC; CDR3 protein: CASSLQLAGGPEQFF
D gene: NA; V gene: TRBV5-4; J gene: TRBJ1-1; clone size: NA; CDR3 DNA: TGTGCCAGCAGCTTGTCCGTGGAGATGAACACTGAAGCTTTCTTT; CDR3 protein: CASSLSVEMNTEAFF
D gene: NA; V gene: TRBV19; J gene: TRBJ1-2; clone size: NA; CDR3 DNA: TGTGCCAGTAGTCCCCGACAGGACAGCTACACCTTC; CDR3 protein: CASSPRQDSYTF
D gene: NA; V gene: TRBV4-1; J gene: TRBJ2-4; clone size: NA; CDR3 DNA: TGCGCCAGCAGCCATGGGGGGGGGCAGGGCCTTAAAAACATTCAGTACTTC; CDR3 protein: CASSHGGGQGLKNIQYF
D gene: NA; V gene: TRBV6-5; J gene: TRBJ1-5; clone size: NA; CDR3 DNA: TGTGCCAGCAGTAAAGCGACAGCCAATCAGCCCCAGCATTTT; CDR3 protein: CASSKATANQPQHF
D gene: TRBD2; V gene: TRBV19; J gene: TRBJ2-5; clone size: NA; CDR3 DNA: TGTGCCAGTAGTAAGCCAGGGAGGGGTGAGACCCAGTACTTC; CDR3 protein: CASSKPGRGETQYF
D gene: NA; V gene: TRBV7-7; J gene: TRBJ2-1; clone size: NA; CDR3 DNA: TGTGCCAGCAGCTCGCTACAGGGTTATGAGCAGTTCTTC; CDR3 protein: CASSSLQGYEQFF
D gene: NA; V gene: TRBV19; J gene: TRBJ1-1; clone size: NA; CDR3 DNA: TGTGCCAGTAACTTGGGGCGGAACACTGAAGCTTTCTTT; CDR3 protein: CASNLGRNTEAFF
D gene: TRBD2; V gene: TRBV5-1; J gene: TRBJ2-5; clone size: once; CDR3 DNA: TGCGCCAGCAGCCCCAGACTAGCGGGAAACCAAGAGACCCAGTACTTC; CDR3 protein: CASSPRLAGNQETQYF
D gene: NA; V gene: TRBV28; J gene: TRBJ2-7; clone size: NA; CDR3 DNA: TGTGCCAGTGCCGGGGACTTCTACGAGCAGTACTTC; CDR3 protein: CASAGDFYEQYF
D gene: TRBD2; V gene: TRBV19; J gene: TRBJ2-1; clone size: once; CDR3 DNA: TGTGCCAGTAGTGATAGGACTAGCGGGAGTAATGAGCAGTTCTTC; CDR3 protein: CASSDRTSGSNEQFF
D gene: TRBD2; V gene: TRBV6-1; J gene: TRBJ2-1; clone size: NA; CDR3 DNA: TGTGCCAGCAGGGGGACTAGCGGGGGTTTCGAGCAGTTCTTC; CDR3 protein: CASRGTSGGFEQFF
D gene: TRBD1; V gene: TRBV18; J gene: TRBJ2-4; clone size: NA; CDR3 DNA: TGTGCCAGCTCACCCGGACAGGGCAGAGCCATTCAGTACTTC; CDR3 protein: CASSPGQGRAIQYF
D gene: NA; V gene: TRBV7-2; J gene: TRBJ1-2; clone size: NA; CDR3 DNA: TGTGCCAGCAGCCCAGGTGGGCTCAGCTACCCCTATGGCTACACCTTC; CDR3 protein: CASSPGGLSYPYGYTF
D gene: TRBD1; V gene: TRBV10-1; J gene: TRBJ2-1; clone size: NA; CDR3 DNA: TGCGCCAGCAGTTATGACAGGGGCCCAAATGAGCAGTTCTTC; CDR3 protein: CASSYDRGPNEQFF
D gene: NA; V gene: TRBV29-1; J gene: TRBJ2-2; clone size: few; CDR3 DNA: TGCAGCGTTGAAGATCTAGGAGGGGCGCTGTTTTTT; CDR3 protein: CSVEDLGGALFF
D gene: NA; V gene: TRBV6-4; J gene: TRBJ2-3; clone size: NA; CDR3 DNA: TGTGCCAGCAGTGACCAGGCCACAGATACGCAGTATTTT; CDR3 protein: CASSDQATDTQYF
D gene: NA; V gene: TRBV27; J gene: TRBJ2-3; clone size: NA; CDR3 DNA: TGTGCCAGCAGTTTATTCGGGGACACAGATACGCAGTATTTT; CDR3 protein: CASSLFGDTDTQYF
D gene: NA; V gene: TRBV5-4; J gene: TRBJ1-2; clone size: NA; CDR3 DNA: TGTGCCAGCAGCTTAGGGCAGGGCCCCGACACGGACTACACCTTC; CDR3 protein: CASSLGQGPDTDYTF
D gene: NA; V gene: TRBV7-3; J gene: TRBJ1-1; clone size: NA; CDR3 DNA: TGTGCCAGCACTATGGGCCCCAACACTGAAGCTTTCTTT; CDR3 protein: CASTMGPNTEAFF
D gene: TRBD1; V gene: TRBV5-1; J gene: TRBJ1-1; clone size: NA; CDR3 DNA: TGCGCCAGCAGCTTGGCGTGGCAGGGGGCGGGAAAGAGGGCTGAAGCTTTCTTT; CDR3 protein: CASSLAWQGAGKRAEAFF